The rows below give T cell receptor beta chains drawn from one sample of a study of blood T cell repertoires in COVID-19. The method was immunoSEQ multiplex PCR; TCRdb's version includes in-frame clones alone and lacks a portion of them. The table includes nearly 110,000 clones, over 60% detected once. Sequencing was performed on peripheral blood. The receptors come from a man aged 65 to 79 with acute or convalescent COVID-19. Both conserved end residues are part of each CDR3. The D gene is left open where the match is weak. Rows may omit the clone size; those that give it use once, few, many or a size class.

d_gene	abundance	j_gene	v_gene	CDR3aa	CDR3nt
TRBD2	.	TRBJ2-7	TRBV18	CASSPPSSGGNEQYF	TGTGCCAGCTCACCCCCGTCTAGCGGGGGAAACGAGCAGTACTTC
TRBD1	.	TRBJ2-5	TRBV5-1	CASSLAGTGQETQYF	TGCGCCAGCAGCTTGGCCGGGACAGGCCAAGAGACCCAGTACTTC
.	.	TRBJ1-3	TRBV5-4	CASSSGTENTIYF	TGTGCCAGCAGCTCAGGAACGGAAAACACCATATATTTT
TRBD1	.	TRBJ1-1	TRBV6-5	CASRQTGRNTEAFF	TGTGCCAGCAGACAGACAGGGCGCAACACTGAAGCTTTCTTT
.	.	TRBJ2-1	TRBV29-1	CSATGYGSNEQFF	TGCAGCGCCACAGGGTACGGAAGCAATGAGCAGTTCTTC
.	few	TRBJ1-5	TRBV18	CASSTIRGSQPQHF	TGTGCCAGCTCGACTATAAGAGGGTCCCAGCCCCAGCATTTT
TRBD1	.	TRBJ2-7	TRBV7-9	CASSPRDRVYEQYF	TGTGCCAGCAGCCCCCGGGACAGGGTCTACGAGCAGTACTTC
TRBD2	.	TRBJ2-3	TRBV5-1	CASSLYGGADTQYF	TGCGCCAGCAGCTTGTACGGGGGGGCAGATACGCAGTATTTT
.	.	TRBJ1-2	TRBV7-8	CASSLGFGSLNYGYTF	TGTGCCAGCAGCTTAGGCTTTGGGAGCCTTAACTATGGCTACACCTTC
.	.	TRBJ1-1	TRBV19	CASSYRENTEAFF	TGTGCCAGTAGTTACAGGGAGAACACTGAAGCTTTCTTT
.	.	TRBJ1-6	TRBV6-2/TRBV6-3	CASSFPGAGPDSPLHF	TGTGCCAGCAGTTTCCCCGGGGCGGGACCCGATTCACCCCTCCACTTT
TRBD1	.	TRBJ2-1	TRBV5-1	CASSLGQGSYNEQFF	TGCGCCAGCAGCTTGGGACAGGGTTCCTACAATGAGCAGTTCTTC
TRBD1	.	TRBJ2-7	TRBV29-1	CSVKGKGQGTGEQYF	TGCAGCGTTAAGGGGAAGGGACAGGGGACCGGCGAGCAGTACTTC